The present TCR beta chain was sequenced within a study of T cell responses to AZD1222 COVID-19 vaccine (dated by TCRdb to the early 2020s). Notes on the research overall: Because spike-specific TCR depth and breadth did not differ between the two schedules, AZD1222 recipients who got a second dose at roughly 4 weeks were pooled with those who got a second dose at roughly 12 weeks. TCR sequencing was performed for roughly 250 trial participants, of whom about 200 were given two doses of AZD1222 and some 26 were given two doses of MenACWY control vaccine. Enrollment into the trials was organized by age into subgroups of 18-55, 56-69 and 70-plus years, and those subgroups contained about 160, 30 and 59 TCR-sequenced participants, respectively. Beyond this particular receptor, the publication reports: Reportedly, close to half of the unique spike-specific TCRs recognized epitopes lying outside the regions that are mutated in the B.1.351 and B.1.1.7 variants. The 56-69-year group was small, and its depth increase did not reach significance, likely because of low power. Conclusions about previously exposed vaccinees are limited, since just a handful of AZD1222 recipients were seropositive for SARS-CoV-2 at baseline. Most participants were white British and females outnumbered males, and the authors suggested that clonal diversity may have been underestimated. The vaccine-associated CD4 TCRs covered the entire spike protein, and the dominant responses fell in regions 160-218 and 743-854. Spike-specific TCR breadth and depth rose significantly after two AZD1222 doses compared with day 0 and with MenACWY recipients. Because no samples from the day 14 peak response were available, repertoires could be characterized only after the peak T cell response.

This specimen's time point label, interpreted: baseline before first vaccination. Vaccinee samples were obtained from the UK trials COV001 and COV002, which included a single-blind randomized controlled phase 2/3 trial of AZD1222 (ChAdOx1 nCoV-19) in healthy adults. Trial participant PBMC samples were collected at day 0 and day 28 after the second dose for TCRbeta chain sequencing. The CDR3 regions of human TCRbeta chains were analyzed by immunosequencing. The study's own analysis went as follows. Repertoire TCRs were checked for matches against a reference library of SARS-CoV-2-specific TCRs that had been generated using the MIRA antigen-specificity platform. Breadth was defined as the fraction of unique TCRs that were SARS-CoV-2-associated, and depth was defined as the fraction of total T cells that were SARS-CoV-2-associated. Using the MIRA data, each spike-specific TCR was assigned both to the spike region to which the TCR was reactive and to a CD4 or CD8 class. Log10-transformed breadth and depth values were compared by one-way ANOVA with Sidak's multiple comparisons tests. TCRdb mirrors the immuneACCESS table, restricted to in-frame sequences. Some clones are absent from its copies; in checked studies, under half trace to an unresolved V gene, and the reason for the others is unknown. V, J and clone size are taken as reported in that table, and D and trimming were inferred from the DNA itself. In all, the sample holds approximately 94,000 clones, and nearly 95% of those were seen once. The biggest ten clones account for roughly 1.8% of the sample.

A note on this clone: Which antigen it targets is not known. No base qualities exist here, and no much larger clone lies one base off it.

The germline V and J ends show losses of 7 bases and 7 bases respectively, and no gene match explains 4 bases of the junction. The CDR3 sequence holds 12 residues, the cysteine and phenylalanine included. The retained sequence is limited to the CDR3, 36 bases, with the frame set at the first base. Per the germline V gene (reference sequence), MNHEY is the CDR1 and SMNVEV is the CDR2. The TCR was taken from an adult in good health. The material was peripheral blood, obtained on day 0 of AZD1222 vaccination. Recombination linked TRBV27 to TRBJ2-7; TRBD1 matches 10 bases in the middle. The DNA sequence follows: TGTGCCAGCACGGACAGGGGGTATGAGCAGTACTTC. This translates into CASTDRGYEQYF.